A single sample gave rise to the 32 T cell receptor beta chains below, sequenced in a study of blood T cell repertoires in COVID-19. The table came from immunoSEQ multiplex PCR; TCRdb's copy has only in-frame clones and leaves some out. The sample has 120,000 or so clones, roughly 85% seen once. The source material was peripheral blood. All receptors derive from a man older than 75 with active or convalescent COVID-19.

V is TRBV7-3 and J is TRBJ2-7; TRBD1 aligns across 7 bases. CDR3 length equals 13 residues. With 5 bases clipped from V and 7 bases from J, the junction kept 8 bases outside the gene matches. From germline, CDR1 is SGHTA and CDR2 FQGTGA. The CDR3 is CASSNPGQPEQYF. The DNA of the CDR3 is TGTGCCAGCAGCAACCCGGGACAGCCGGAGCAGTACTTC.

This clone was detected a few times. The genes are TRBV5-1 and TRBJ2-5, with 8 nucleotides matching TRBD1. Germline loops: CDR1 SGHRS, CDR2 YFSETQ. CDR3 length equals 16 residues. The J segment lost 5 bases and the V segment lost 4 bases, leaving 13 bases of the junction unmatched. Written as DNA, the CDR3 is TGCGCCAGCAGCCAGGACGGCAGGGGGCAAGAGGAGACCCAGTACTTC. Its translation is CASSQDGRGQEETQYF.

The chain joins TRBV10-3 to TRBJ1-3, with unresolved D. Germline V gene sequence: CDR1 ENHRY, CDR2 SYGVKD. V lost 5 bases to trimming and J lost 4 bases, with 12 bases between them. The CDR3 has 14 amino acids. CDR3 region: CAISLHGAGNTIYF. CDR3 coding DNA: TGTGCCATCAGTCTTCATGGAGCCGGAAACACCATATATTTT.

This clone has a single count. The CDR3 coding sequence is TGCGCCAGCAGCCGAGACAGGGGAAGAAACACCATATATTTT. Translation: CASSRDRGRNTIYF. This chain connects TRBV5-1 to TRBJ1-3, with 8 bases fitting TRBD1. Losses at the gene ends were 4 bases for V and 5 bases for J; bases not matched to a gene: 5. CDR3 length: 14 residues. Germline V gene data show CDR1 as SGHRS and CDR2 as YFSETQ.

This clone was observed a handful of times. V usage is TRBV30 and J usage is TRBJ2-7, with a possible D match to TRBD2 (5 bases). CDR3 size: 12 residues. Between the trimmed V and J ends, which lost 0 bases and 6 bases, there was a span of 9 bases. Germline V gene sequence: CDR1 GTSNPN, CDR2 SVGIG (reference sequence). CDR3: CAWSVLGFEQYF. For the CDR3, the DNA is TGTGCCTGGAGTGTACTAGGGTTCGAGCAGTACTTC.

This sequence joins TRBV5-1 and TRBJ2-3; the D gene is possibly TRBD2 (6 bases). The CDR3 has 16 residues. V lost 0 bases, J lost 0 bases, and 11 bases lay in between. Per the germline V gene, CDR1 is SGHRS and CDR2 is YFSETQ. DNA of the CDR3: TGCGCCAGCAGCTTGGCGTCTAGCGAGAGCACAGATACGCAGTATTTT. Residues: CASSLASSESTDTQYF.

The chain has TRBV7-2 and TRBJ2-7; 7 bases map to TRBD1. This CDR3 region has 13 residues. CDR1 is SGHTA and CDR2 is FQGNSA in the germline V gene. V gave up 4 bases and J gave up 6 bases; unmatched junction bases: 6. The CDR3 here is CASSSTGNGEQYF. In DNA, the CDR3 is TGTGCCAGCAGCTCGACAGGGAACGGCGAGCAGTACTTC.

CDR3 in amino acids: CAIATGPNYGYTF. The CDR3 DNA follows: TGTGCCATCGCGACAGGGCCGAACTATGGCTACACCTTC. The rearrangement uses TRBV10-3 and TRBJ1-2; 7 nucleotides line up with TRBD1. There are 13 residues in the CDR3. The V and J ends lost 8 bases and 2 bases, in that order; junction bases with no gene match: 5. The germline V gene encodes CDR1 ENHRY and CDR2 SYGVKD.

The V call is TRBV5-5, the J call TRBJ1-1, with 9 bases identical to TRBD1. J gave up 14 bases and V 4 bases, and 15 bases lay outside the gene matches. Germline V gene sequence: CDR1 SGHKS, CDR2 YYEKEE (reference sequence). The CDR3 has 14 residues. The CDR3 nucleotides read TGTGCCAGCAGCCCCGGGACAGGGAGCCGAGTCGGCTTCTTT. It yields the protein CASSPGTGSRVGFF. The whole variable domain, filled in from reference TRBV5-5 and TRBJ1-1, reads DAGVTQSPTHLIKTRGQQVTLRCSPISGHKSVSWYQQVLGQGPQFIFQYYEKEERGRGNFPDRFSARQFPNYSSELNVNALLLGDSALYLCASSPGTGSRVGFFGQGTRLTVV.

The rearrangement links TRBV24-1 to TRBJ2-5, with 7 bases lining up with TRBD2. The V segment lost 3 bases and the J segment 5 bases; nucleotides outside the gene matches: 5. Germline V gene sequence: CDR1 KGHDR, CDR2 SFDVKD. This CDR3 has 14 residues. CDR3: CATSDGRAGETQYF. The CDR3 bases are TGTGCCACCAGTGATGGGAGGGCCGGGGAGACCCAGTACTTC.

The chain uses TRBV5-1 and TRBJ2-5; D might be TRBD1 (6 bases). There are 16 residues in the CDR3. Germline loops: CDR1 SGHRS, CDR2 YFSETQ. V was shortened by 4 bases and J by 2 bases, with 18 bases between the two germline ends. The CDR3 is CASSPRLRQEQETQYF. Here the CDR3 DNA reads TGCGCCAGCAGCCCCCGACTGAGACAGGAACAAGAGACCCAGTACTTC.

The chain employs TRBV23-1 and TRBJ1-4; tentative D call: TRBD1 (6 bases). TRBV23-1 is identified as an open reading frame with a role that is uncertain. V lost 0 bases and J 4 bases, leaving 15 bases between the germline ends. The CDR3 length is 17 residues. CDR3 in amino acids: CASSQSTRTVYNEKLFF. The CDR3 bases are TGCGCCAGCAGTCAATCGACCAGGACAGTTTATAATGAAAAACTGTTTTTT.

This clone has a handful of counts. The chain combines TRBV4-1 with TRBJ1-1; possible D gene TRBD1, 5 bases. Trimming cost V 3 bases and J 0 bases, with 8 bases left between them. The germline V gene encodes CDR1 MGHRA and CDR2 YSYEKL. The CDR3 loop spans 14 amino acids. CDR3 in amino acids: CASSQGLLNTEAFF. The CDR3 DNA follows: TGCGCCAGCAGCCAGGGGCTCCTGAACACTGAAGCTTTCTTT.

The rearrangement uses TRBV28 and TRBJ1-5; weak D call: TRBD1 (5 bases). Per the germline V gene, CDR1 is MDHEN and CDR2 is SYDVKM. V was clipped by 2 bases and J by 3 bases, with 8 bases between them. The CDR3 totals 14 residues. The CDR3 sequence: CASSLGGNNQPQHF. The CDR3 coding sequence is TGTGCCAGCAGTTTAGGGGGGAACAATCAGCCCCAGCATTTT.

This clone appeared a single time. Here the CDR3 DNA reads TGTGCCAGCAGCTTAGGCGGCCTGCGCCTTTACAATGAGCAGTTCTTC. This encodes CASSLGGLRLYNEQFF. The rearrangement links TRBV11-2 to TRBJ2-1; D call uncertain. The ends were cut back, 1 base at V and 4 bases at J, with 14 bases in the middle. The CDR3 contains 16 residues. Germline CDR1 reads SGHAT; CDR2 reads FQNNGV.

This chain connects TRBV7-8 to TRBJ2-3, with D uncertain. This CDR3 is 15 amino acids long. The V end was cut by 5 bases, the J end by 4 bases, with 16 bases between. The germline V gene encodes CDR1 SGHVS and CDR2 FQNEAQ. The CDR3 DNA sequence: TGTGCCAGCAGCCCCGCCCTTAGTACAGCAGATACGCAGTATTTT. Translation gives CASSPALSTADTQYF. Together with reference TRBV7-8 and TRBJ2-3, the CDR3 gives the full variable domain: GAGVSQSPRYKVAKRGQDVALRCDPISGHVSLFWYQQALGQGPEFLTYFQNEAQLDKSGLPSDRFFAERPEGSVSTLKIQRTQQEDSAVYLCASSPALSTADTQYFGPGTRLTVL.

The rearrangement joins TRBV11-1 to TRBJ2-7; 8 positions agree with TRBD1. The J segment lost 2 bases and the V segment lost 3 bases, leaving 3 bases of the junction unmatched. Germline V CDR1 and CDR2: SGHAT, FQDESV (reference sequence). The CDR3 is 14 residues long. CDR3 nucleotides: TGTGCCAGCAGCTTTGGGACAGGAGCCTACGAGCAGTACTTC. Its protein product is CASSFGTGAYEQYF.

The rearrangement links TRBV28 to TRBJ2-7; 11 bases match TRBD2. CDR3 size: 16 residues. From germline, CDR1 is MDHEN and CDR2 SYDVKM. V was clipped by 0 bases and J by 2 bases; unmatched bases: 3. This CDR3 is CASSLWGSGGAYEQYF. The CDR3 coding sequence is TGTGCCAGCAGTTTATGGGGTAGCGGGGGGGCCTACGAGCAGTACTTC.

The chain recombines TRBV11-2 with TRBJ2-3, with TRBD2 identical over 7 bases. With V trimmed by 8 bases and J by 3 bases, 11 bases remained unmatched. In germline, CDR1 is SGHAT, CDR2 FQNNGV. CDR3 length: 15 amino acids. The CDR3 coding sequence is TGTGCCAGCGTCGAAGGGGCTAGCGGAACAGATACGCAGTATTTT. It is translated as CASVEGASGTDTQYF.

The sample holds one count of this clone. The CDR3 sequence is CSVKGGNQPQHF. Written as DNA, the CDR3 is TGCAGCGTCAAAGGGGGCAATCAGCCCCAGCATTTT. This chain joins TRBV29-1 and TRBJ1-5, with D possibly being TRBD1 (5 bases). Looked up from germline, CDR1 is SQVTM and CDR2 is ANQGSEA. V lost 6 bases to trimming and J lost 2 bases, with 8 bases between them. CDR3 length equals 12 residues.

The rearrangement joins TRBV27 to TRBJ2-7; weak D call: TRBD1 (5 bases). The CDR3 is made up of 14 amino acids. Germline CDR1 MNHEY, CDR2 SMNVEV (reference sequence). The V end was cut by 2 bases, the J end by 0 bases, with 8 bases between. CDR3 in amino acids: CASSLRQSSYEQYF. The DNA for the CDR3 is TGTGCCAGCAGTTTACGACAGAGCTCCTACGAGCAGTACTTC.

The chain is built from TRBV18 and TRBJ2-7; the D gene is possibly TRBD2 (6 bases). V shed 0 bases and J shed 7 bases, with 19 bases lying between them. The CDR3 is 16 amino acids. Germline V gene lookup returns CDR1 KGHSH and CDR2 LQKENI. The CDR3 loop is CASSPPFTSRGWEQYF. In nucleotides, the CDR3 is TGTGCCAGCTCACCACCCTTCACTAGCCGCGGTTGGGAGCAGTACTTC.

This chain uses TRBV19 with TRBJ1-1; D may be TRBD1 (6 bases). Germline loops: CDR1 LNHDA, CDR2 SQIVND (reference sequence). Trimming stripped 4 bases from V and 5 bases from J, with 17 bases between. The length of the CDR3 is 15 residues. The CDR3 protein is CASSKGRGWGTEAFF. CDR3 nucleotides: TGTGCCAGTAGTAAAGGGAGGGGGTGGGGGACTGAAGCTTTCTTT.

The rearrangement links TRBV5-1 to TRBJ1-5, with 7 bases aligning to TRBD1. Germline CDR1 reads SGHRS; CDR2 reads YFSETQ. The trim removed 4 bases at V and 7 bases at J, leaving 8 bases unmatched. There are 14 residues in the CDR3. CDR3 loop: CASSSQGGGQPQHF. Written as DNA, the CDR3 is TGCGCCAGCAGCAGCCAAGGGGGCGGGCAGCCCCAGCATTTT.

The rearrangement uses TRBV5-1 and TRBJ1-5; TRBD1 aligns across 10 bases. Germline assignment: CDR1 SGHRS and CDR2 YFSETQ. The CDR3 extends over 15 amino acids. V lost 4 bases and J lost 5; bases outside the gene matches: 6. CDR3 bases: TGCGCCAGCAGCCGGGATGGACAGGGGGATCAGCCCCAGCATTTT. It codes for CASSRDGQGDQPQHF.

The chain combines TRBV18 with TRBJ1-3; possibly TRBD1 for D (6 bases). The V gene lost 3 bases and the J gene lost 0 bases, with 9 bases spanning the gap. Germline CDR1 and CDR2: KGHSH and LQKENI. CDR3 length: 15 amino acids. This chain's CDR3 is CASSPGGSSGNTIYF. The CDR3 DNA reads as TGTGCCAGCTCACCTGGGGGCAGCTCTGGAAACACCATATATTTT. Complete variable domain (other parts from reference TRBV18 and TRBJ1-3): NAGVMQNPRHLVRRRGQEARLRCSPMKGHSHVYWYRQLPEEGLKFMVYLQKENIIDESGMPKERFSAEFPKEGPSILRIQQVVRGDSAAYFCASSPGGSSGNTIYFGEGSWLTVV.

The rearrangement joins TRBV30 to TRBJ1-1, with 9 positions matching TRBD1. The V gene end was trimmed by 5 bases and the J gene end by 5 bases; junction bases not matched to a gene: 18. The CDR3 length is 17 residues. Germline CDR1 is GTSNPN and CDR2 is SVGIG (reference sequence). This CDR3 is CAWESSFSSTGGTEAFF. CDR3 DNA: TGTGCCTGGGAATCCTCTTTTTCCTCGACAGGGGGGACTGAAGCTTTCTTT.

V is TRBV6-1 and J is TRBJ1-6; 7 bases are shared with TRBD1. CDR3 length equals 15 residues. The junction had 7 bases not matched to a gene; V was cut back by 2 bases and J by 9 bases. Germline CDR1 reads MNHNS; CDR2 reads SASEGT. CDR3 sequence: CASSERQGSSSPLHF. The CDR3 region has the DNA TGTGCCAGCAGTGAACGACAGGGCAGTAGTTCACCCCTCCACTTT.

In this sample, this clone turned up once. The chain recombines TRBV7-9 with TRBJ2-5; 11 bases match TRBD2. From germline, CDR1 is SEHNR and CDR2 FQNEAQ (reference sequence). J was trimmed by 4 bases and V by 3 bases; bases with no gene match: 16. The CDR3 has 19 amino acids. In DNA form, the CDR3 reads TGTGCCAGCAGCTTCAGGGGGAAGGGGCTAGCGGGAGGAAGAGAGACCCAGTACTTC. It translates to CASSFRGKGLAGGRETQYF.

The chain combines TRBV19 with TRBJ1-2; perhaps TRBD1 as D (5 bases). Germline V gene data show CDR1 as LNHDA and CDR2 as SQIVND (reference sequence). V was pared by 6 bases and J by 2 bases, with 13 bases between. CDR3 length: 14 residues. CDR3 in DNA: TGTGCCAGTAGCCCGGCCGCAGGGAACTATGGCTACACCTTC. Protein product: CASSPAAGNYGYTF.

V and J are TRBV5-1 and TRBJ2-3; 7 bases align to TRBD1. The CDR3 covers 17 residues. CDR1 and CDR2 (germline): SGHRS, YFSETQ. Trimming took 2 bases from V and 4 from J; bases not matched to a gene: 13. The CDR3 loop is CASSLGQVGAKADTQYF. CDR3 nucleotides: TGCGCCAGCAGCTTAGGACAGGTGGGAGCCAAGGCAGATACGCAGTATTTT.

The rearrangement uses TRBV30 and TRBJ1-1; maybe TRBD1 (5 bases). The CDR3 consists of 12 residues. The germline V gene encodes CDR1 GTSNPN and CDR2 SVGIG (reference sequence). The V gene lost 2 bases and the J gene lost 1 base, with 5 bases spanning the gap. The CDR3 coding sequence is TGTGCCTGGAGTCAGGGGAACACTGAAGCTTTCTTT. Protein product: CAWSQGNTEAFF.